This T cell receptor (beta chain) is drawn from a study of OX40 agonist ivuxolimab in advanced cancers. Overall study: Six ivuxolimab dose levels, 0.01 to 10 mg/kg, were given intravenously every 2 weeks. Hepatocellular carcinoma, melanoma, renal cell or head and neck cancer occurred in dose-escalation patients. Partial responses were seen in three patients, one with hepatocellular carcinoma and two with cutaneous melanoma.

Per the germline V gene, CDR1 is MNHNS and CDR2 is SASEGT. The V and J ends lost 1 base and 4 bases, in that order; junction bases with no gene match: 1. There are 15 residues in the CDR3. TCRdb keeps only in-frame clones here, not all; method: immunoSEQ multiplex PCR. The table shows some 74,000 clones, with roughly 86% occurring only once. Blood samples were obtained at baseline, cycle 4 day 1, and cycle 7 day 1. The chain combines TRBV6-1 with TRBJ1-4; TRBD1 agrees at 9 bases. The clonotype comes from an adult with an advanced solid tumor such as melanoma, head and neck, liver or kidney cancer. The sequences come from CD4+ or CD8+ T cells sorted from blood, collected in a trial of the OX40 agonist ivuxolimab. CDR3 DNA: TGTGCCAGCAGTGAAGTGGACAGGGGTAATGAAAAACTGTTTTTT. This gives the protein CASSEVDRGNEKLFF.